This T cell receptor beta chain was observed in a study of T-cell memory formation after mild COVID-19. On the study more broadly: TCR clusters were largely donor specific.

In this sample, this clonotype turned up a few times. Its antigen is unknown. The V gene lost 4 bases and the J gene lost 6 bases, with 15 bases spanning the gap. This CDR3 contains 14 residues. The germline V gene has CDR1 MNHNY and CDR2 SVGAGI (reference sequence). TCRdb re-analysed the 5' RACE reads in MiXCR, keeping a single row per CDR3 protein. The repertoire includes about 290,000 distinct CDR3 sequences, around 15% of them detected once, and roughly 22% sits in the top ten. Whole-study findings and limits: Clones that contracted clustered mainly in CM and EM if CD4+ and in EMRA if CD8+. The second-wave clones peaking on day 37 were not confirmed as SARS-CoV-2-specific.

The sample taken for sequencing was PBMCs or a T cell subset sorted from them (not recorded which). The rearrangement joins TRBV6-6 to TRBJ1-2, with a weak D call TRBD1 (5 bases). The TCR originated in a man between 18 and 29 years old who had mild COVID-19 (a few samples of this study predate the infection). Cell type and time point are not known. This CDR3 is CASSSEGLHNGYTF. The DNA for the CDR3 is TGTGCCAGCAGTTCGGAGGGACTTCATAATGGCTACACCTTC.